This is a list of T cell receptor beta chains from one sample in a study of cytomegalovirus exposure and HLA in healthy donors. Sequencing used immunoSEQ multiplex PCR; TCRdb keeps in-frame clones, though not all of them. In the table there are 100,000 to 140,000 clones, 76% of which are singletons. Sequenced sample: PBMCs. The receptors originated from a man younger than 35 in good health and CMV-seronegative. CDR3s include the opening cysteine and the closing phenylalanine or tryptophan. The order of the fields is D gene, J gene, V gene, clone size, CDR3 length, CDR3 protein, CDR3 DNA. D genes are given only for firm matches. Clone size is stated in some rows and not others, as once, few, many or a class when expanded.

NA	TRBJ1-2	TRBV2	NA	13	CAERGGNNYGYPF	TGTGCTGAGAGGGGAGGAAACAACTATGGCTACCCCTTC
NA	TRBJ1-5	TRBV5-1	NA	18	CVSSLSPSGIGVEGPQHF	TGCGTCAGCAGTCTCTCCCCAAGCGGTATAGGGGTGGAGGGGCCCCAGCATTTT
TRBD1	TRBJ1-2	TRBV27	NA	13	CASGGQGGYGYTF	TGTGCCAGCGGGGGACAGGGAGGCTATGGCTACACCTTC
TRBD2	TRBJ2-4	TRBV10-2	NA	19	CASSLTTSGGALAKNIQYF	TGCGCCAGCAGTTTAACGACTAGCGGGGGGGCCTTGGCCAAAAACATTCAGTACTTC
TRBD2	TRBJ2-5	TRBV11-1	NA	15	CASSLGLADQETQYF	TGTGCCAGCAGCTTAGGCCTAGCGGACCAAGAGACCCAGTACTTC
TRBD1	TRBJ2-5	TRBV19	few	15	CASSIADRAQETQYF	TGTGCCAGTAGTATAGCCGACAGGGCTCAAGAGACCCAGTACTTC
TRBD1	TRBJ2-7	TRBV19	NA	16	CASSIAHQQGTYEQYF	TGTGCCAGTAGTATAGCCCATCAACAGGGGACCTACGAGCAGTACTTC
TRBD1	TRBJ1-4	TRBV2	NA	15	CASKKQGPLNEKLFF	TGTGCCAGCAAGAAACAGGGGCCACTTAATGAAAAACTGTTTTTT
TRBD1	TRBJ2-7	TRBV7-7	few	14	CASSPGTALGEQYF	TGTGCTAGCAGCCCGGGGACAGCACTGGGTGAGCAGTACTTC
TRBD2	TRBJ2-7	TRBV29-1	NA	14	CSVGLAGVGYEQYF	TGCAGCGTGGGACTAGCGGGGGTAGGCTACGAGCAGTACTTC
NA	TRBJ2-3	TRBV18	NA	17	CASSPPLAPLGTDTQYF	TGTGCCAGCTCACCACCGTTAGCGCCACTGGGGACAGATACGCAGTATTTT
NA	TRBJ2-7	TRBV6-5	few	12	CASSDTRHEQYF	TGTGCCAGCAGTGACACTAGACACGAGCAGTACTTC
NA	TRBJ2-7	TRBV2	once	13	CASSEYPAYEQYF	TGTGCCAGCAGTGAATATCCCGCGTATGAGCAGTACTTC
NA	TRBJ2-1	TRBV28	NA	15	CASSPPGTTGNEQFF	TGTGCCAGCAGCCCTCCCGGGACAACGGGCAATGAGCAGTTCTTC
TRBD1	TRBJ1-2	TRBV7-2	NA	13	CASSLTGGYDYTF	TGTGCCAGCAGCCTGACAGGGGGATATGACTACACCTTC
NA	TRBJ2-3	TRBV18	few	17	CASSPLRIPGSTDTQYF	TGTGCCAGCTCACCACTTAGGATTCCCGGGAGCACAGATACGCAGTATTTT
NA	TRBJ2-1	TRBV7-6	few	16	CASSLIWGGLDNEQFF	TGTGCCAGCAGCCTAATATGGGGGGGCCTGGACAATGAGCAGTTCTTC
NA	TRBJ2-3	TRBV7-2	once	15	CASSSIEYFTDTQYF	TGTGCCAGCAGCTCCATTGAGTATTTCACAGATACGCAGTATTTT
NA	TRBJ1-1	TRBV5-6	NA	13	CASSFRGYTEAFF	TGTGCCAGCAGCTTTAGGGGGTACACTGAAGCTTTCTTT
NA	TRBJ2-3	TRBV6-5	NA	14	CASQDGGRTDTQYF	TGTGCCAGCCAAGACGGGGGGCGCACAGATACGCAGTATTTT
TRBD1	TRBJ2-1	TRBV6-6	NA	12	CASSSTGGKKFF	TGTGCCAGCAGTTCCACAGGGGGAAAAAAGTTCTTC
TRBD1	TRBJ1-1	TRBV5-1	few	14	CASSHGTGGTEAFF	TGCGCCAGCAGCCACGGGACAGGGGGGACTGAAGCTTTCTTT
NA	TRBJ1-6	TRBV19	NA	13	CASSIPRNSPLHF	TGTGCCAGTAGTATTCCCAGAAATTCACCCCTCCACTTT
TRBD2	TRBJ2-1	TRBV11-3	NA	15	CASSPGGVAGVEQFF	TGTGCCAGCAGCCCCGGGGGGGTAGCGGGGGTTGAGCAGTTCTTC
TRBD1	TRBJ1-5	TRBV9	NA	18	CASSARAGTGRSNQPQHF	TGTGCCAGCAGCGCTCGCGCCGGGACAGGGAGGAGCAATCAGCCCCAGCATTTT
TRBD2	TRBJ2-7	TRBV11-2	NA	12	CASRAGAYEQYF	TGTGCCAGCAGGGCGGGGGCCTACGAGCAGTACTTC
NA	TRBJ1-1	TRBV5-1	few	14	CASSLFRGNTEAFF	TGCGCCAGCAGCTTGTTCCGCGGGAACACTGAAGCTTTCTTT
NA	TRBJ2-2	TRBV19	NA	14	CASSIRRIDGELFF	TGTGCCAGTAGTATCCGGCGGATAGACGGGGAGCTGTTTTTT
NA	TRBJ1-2	TRBV6-4	once	11	CATADSYGYTF	TGTGCCACTGCGGACTCGTATGGCTACACCTTC
TRBD1	TRBJ1-6	TRBV7-2	NA	15	CASSPLGQGRQPLHF	TGTGCCAGCAGCCCTCTCGGACAGGGGCGTCAACCCCTCCACTTT
NA	TRBJ1-6	TRBV5-1	NA	15	CASSLGGQPNSPLHF	TGCGCCAGCAGCTTGGGGGGACAACCAAATTCACCCCTCCACTTT
TRBD1	TRBJ1-2	TRBV5-6	NA	15	CASSGRDRGRYGYTF	TGTGCCAGCAGCGGGAGGGACAGGGGAAGATATGGCTACACCTTC
NA	TRBJ2-7	TRBV6-6	once	14	CASSRSTGSYEQYF	TGTGCCAGCAGCCGATCGACAGGCTCCTACGAGCAGTACTTC
NA	TRBJ1-5	TRBV19	NA	13	CASNPGQNQPQHF	TGTGCCAGTAACCCGGGACAAAATCAGCCCCAGCATTTT
TRBD2	TRBJ2-2	TRBV5-4	few	16	CASSLGASGATGELFF	TGTGCCAGCAGCTTGGGGGCTAGCGGGGCCACCGGGGAGCTGTTTTTT
NA	TRBJ1-2	TRBV2	NA	14	CASSEDVKHYGYTF	TGTGCCAGCAGTGAAGACGTCAAGCACTATGGCTACACCTTC
NA	TRBJ1-2	TRBV4-3	NA	15	CASSQGEVHWKGYTF	TGCGCCAGCAGCCAAGGAGAGGTTCATTGGAAGGGCTACACCTTC
TRBD1	TRBJ2-2	TRBV6-5	NA	15	CASRRPQGITGELFF	TGTGCCAGCAGGCGGCCACAGGGGATTACCGGGGAGCTGTTTTTT
NA	TRBJ2-1	TRBV6-6	NA	12	CASSIPRFEQFF	TGTGCCAGCAGCATTCCGAGGTTCGAGCAGTTCTTC
NA	TRBJ2-7	TRBV7-2	NA	15	CASSLDGKRAYEQYF	TGTGCCAGCAGCTTAGACGGGAAGAGGGCCTACGAGCAGTACTTC
TRBD2	TRBJ2-3	TRBV9	NA	15	CASSPRGGYTDTQYF	TGTGCCAGCAGCCCCCGCGGGGGGTACACAGATACGCAGTATTTT
NA	TRBJ1-2	TRBV28	NA	15	CASSTSGGWGYGYTF	TGTGCCAGCAGTACCTCTGGGGGGTGGGGCTATGGCTACACCTTC
NA	TRBJ2-3	TRBV7-9	NA	14	CASSLGGTTDTQYF	TGTGCCAGCAGCTTGGGGGGTACTACAGATACGCAGTATTTT
NA	TRBJ2-5	TRBV11-2	NA	14	CASSQRLGGETQYF	TGTGCCAGCAGCCAAAGGCTGGGGGGAGAGACCCAGTACTTC
NA	TRBJ1-2	TRBV2	NA	14	CASRGFGGAAGYTF	TGTGCCAGCAGGGGGTTTGGGGGCGCGGCTGGCTACACCTTC
NA	TRBJ2-5	TRBV5-4	NA	14	CASSSGQGGETQYF	TGTGCCAGCAGTTCAGGTCAGGGGGGAGAGACCCAGTACTTC
NA	TRBJ2-7	TRBV27	NA	14	CASSWGPISYEQYF	TGTGCCAGCAGCTGGGGCCCTATCTCCTACGAGCAGTACTTC
NA	TRBJ1-1	TRBV2	NA	14	CASSQLGEGTEAFF	TGTGCCAGCAGTCAGCTAGGGGAGGGGACTGAAGCTTTCTTT
TRBD1	TRBJ2-7	TRBV6-5	NA	13	CASIGQGDYEQYF	TGTGCCAGCATAGGCCAGGGGGACTACGAGCAGTACTTC
TRBD2	TRBJ2-3	TRBV9	few	16	CASSVLAGGPTDTQYF	TGTGCCAGCAGCGTGTTAGCGGGGGGGCCCACAGATACGCAGTATTTT
NA	TRBJ2-7	TRBV4-3	NA	13	CASSQMIEGEQYF	TGCGCCAGCAGCCAAATGATTGAGGGCGAGCAGTACTTC
NA	TRBJ1-5	TRBV19	NA	13	CASEGESNQPQHF	TGTGCCAGTGAGGGGGAATCGAATCAGCCCCAGCATTTT
TRBD2	TRBJ2-3	TRBV9	NA	19	CASSRMGLAVGLGPDTQYF	TGTGCCAGCAGCCGGATGGGGCTAGCGGTGGGATTGGGGCCAGATACGCAGTATTTT